Listed below are T cell receptor beta chains from one sample, sequenced in a study of beta chain features in type 1 diabetes. The assay was immunoSEQ multiplex PCR, and TCRdb's table has in-frame clones only and misses some. Among 95,000 to 150,000 clones, roughly 15% were seen once, and the ten largest hold approximately 2.3%. Specimen: central memory CD4+ T cells from blood. Every receptor here comes from a young man with type 1 diabetes. Each CDR3 is given with its conserved first and last residue. The D gene is left open where the match is weak. Clone size appears in some rows only: once, few, many, or a class for an expanded clone.

clone_size: few; d_call: -; j_call: TRBJ2-7; v_call: TRBV7-2; cdr3_nt: TGTGCCAGCAGCTTAAATCCGACAGGGAGGGGACGGGAGCAGTACTTC; cdr3_aa: CASSLNPTGRGREQYF
clone_size: few; d_call: TRBD1; j_call: TRBJ1-5; v_call: TRBV29-1; cdr3_nt: TGCAGCGACCCACAGGACAGGGCTAGCAATCAGCCCCAGCATTTT; cdr3_aa: CSDPQDRASNQPQHF
clone_size: -; d_call: -; j_call: TRBJ1-6; v_call: TRBV5-1; cdr3_nt: TGCGCCAGCAGCTTAGGGGATAAGCATTCACCCCTCCACTTT; cdr3_aa: CASSLGDKHSPLHF
clone_size: few; d_call: -; j_call: TRBJ2-7; v_call: TRBV21-1; cdr3_nt: TGTGCCAGCAGCAAAGGCTTGAGGCGGGAGTACTACGAGCAGTACTTC; cdr3_aa: CASSKGLRREYYEQYF
clone_size: few; d_call: TRBD1; j_call: TRBJ2-3; v_call: TRBV5-1; cdr3_nt: TGCGCCAGCCGTCCGGGACAGAGCACAGATACGCAGTATTTT; cdr3_aa: CASRPGQSTDTQYF
clone_size: -; d_call: -; j_call: TRBJ1-3; v_call: TRBV29-1; cdr3_nt: TGCAGCGTTTCAGGGGACGGAAACACCATATATTTT; cdr3_aa: CSVSGDGNTIYF
clone_size: -; d_call: -; j_call: TRBJ1-6; v_call: TRBV7-2; cdr3_nt: TGTGCCAGCAGCGAAACCCAGGAGTCACCCCTCCACTTT; cdr3_aa: CASSETQESPLHF
clone_size: -; d_call: -; j_call: TRBJ2-6; v_call: TRBV6-5; cdr3_nt: TGTGCCAGCAGTAATCCTAGCTCTGGGGCCAACGTCCTGACTTTC; cdr3_aa: CASSNPSSGANVLTF
clone_size: few; d_call: -; j_call: TRBJ2-5; v_call: TRBV10-1; cdr3_nt: TGCGCCAGCAGTCGGTCGGGGGCCGAGACCCAGTACTTC; cdr3_aa: CASSRSGAETQYF
clone_size: few; d_call: TRBD1; j_call: TRBJ1-6; v_call: TRBV23-1; cdr3_nt: TGCGCCAGCAGTCAATATGGGACAGCTACCGTCCCTGGACACTTT; cdr3_aa: CASSQYGTATVPGHF
clone_size: -; d_call: -; j_call: TRBJ1-5; v_call: TRBV15; cdr3_nt: TGTGCCACCAGAGAAGGACAGCATAGCAATCAGCCCCAGCATTTT; cdr3_aa: CATREGQHSNQPQHF
clone_size: -; d_call: -; j_call: TRBJ2-3; v_call: TRBV5-1; cdr3_nt: TGCGCCACCAAATTCGACCCCGGGGCCTCGATTAACACAGATACGCAGTATTTT; cdr3_aa: CATKFDPGASINTDTQYF
clone_size: few; d_call: TRBD1; j_call: TRBJ1-6; v_call: TRBV4-3; cdr3_nt: TGCGCCAGCAGCCGAAACAGGGGGCTTAACTCACCCCTCCACTTT; cdr3_aa: CASSRNRGLNSPLHF
clone_size: -; d_call: -; j_call: TRBJ1-2; v_call: TRBV6-1; cdr3_nt: TGTGCCAGCAGTGAAGGAGACAGCAACTATGGCTACACCTTC; cdr3_aa: CASSEGDSNYGYTF
clone_size: few; d_call: -; j_call: TRBJ2-6; v_call: TRBV2; cdr3_nt: TGTGCCAGCAGTGATGTTGGGGCCAACGTCCTGACTTTC; cdr3_aa: CASSDVGANVLTF
clone_size: -; d_call: -; j_call: TRBJ1-2; v_call: TRBV4-2; cdr3_nt: TGTGCCAGCAGCCAAGGGGCGGCAGGGACTAACTATGGCTACACCTTC; cdr3_aa: CASSQGAAGTNYGYTF
clone_size: -; d_call: TRBD1; j_call: TRBJ2-5; v_call: TRBV5-1; cdr3_nt: TGCGCCAGCAGCTTTGCGACAGGGTCACAAGAGACCCAGTACTTC; cdr3_aa: CASSFATGSQETQYF
clone_size: -; d_call: -; j_call: TRBJ2-7; v_call: TRBV5-8; cdr3_nt: TGTGCCAGCAGCCCGATCTACGAGCAGTACTTC; cdr3_aa: CASSPIYEQYF
clone_size: -; d_call: -; j_call: TRBJ2-2; v_call: TRBV29-1; cdr3_nt: TGCAGCGTTGATGATCCAGGGAACACCGGGGAGCTGTTTTTT; cdr3_aa: CSVDDPGNTGELFF
clone_size: few; d_call: -; j_call: TRBJ2-3; v_call: TRBV29-1; cdr3_nt: TGCAGCGTTGAGTTAGGGACGAAGCAGTATTTT; cdr3_aa: CSVELGTKQYF
clone_size: -; d_call: TRBD2; j_call: TRBJ2-5; v_call: TRBV9; cdr3_nt: TGTGCCAGCAGCGTAGGAACCGGGACTAGCGCCGAGACCCAGTACTTC; cdr3_aa: CASSVGTGTSAETQYF
clone_size: medium-sized; d_call: -; j_call: TRBJ2-1; v_call: TRBV7-2; cdr3_nt: TGTGCCAGCAGCCTGACAGGTTACAATGAGCAGTTCTTC; cdr3_aa: CASSLTGYNEQFF
clone_size: -; d_call: TRBD1; j_call: TRBJ2-5; v_call: TRBV4-2; cdr3_nt: TGTGCCAGCAGCCGCGGACAGGGAGTTGCTAAGGGAGAGACCCAGTACTTC; cdr3_aa: CASSRGQGVAKGETQYF
clone_size: few; d_call: -; j_call: TRBJ2-1; v_call: TRBV5-4; cdr3_nt: TGTGCCAGCAGCTCAACATCATCCGAGCAGTTCTTC; cdr3_aa: CASSSTSSEQFF
clone_size: few; d_call: -; j_call: TRBJ2-5; v_call: TRBV18; cdr3_nt: TGTGCCAGCTCACCATTCCAGGGTTCGGAGACCCAGTACTTC; cdr3_aa: CASSPFQGSETQYF
clone_size: few; d_call: -; j_call: TRBJ2-3; v_call: TRBV5-6; cdr3_nt: TGTGCCAGCAGGTCCGGACTCCGCACAGATACGCAGTATTTT; cdr3_aa: CASRSGLRTDTQYF
clone_size: -; d_call: TRBD2; j_call: TRBJ2-3; v_call: TRBV4-2; cdr3_nt: TGTGCCAGCAGCCAAGAAGGGCAGGGAGGGGATACGCAGTATTTT; cdr3_aa: CASSQEGQGGDTQYF
clone_size: -; d_call: TRBD2; j_call: TRBJ2-1; v_call: TRBV29-1; cdr3_nt: TGCAGCGTTGTTGCGGGGGGGATATACAATGAGCAGTTCTTC; cdr3_aa: CSVVAGGIYNEQFF
clone_size: -; d_call: TRBD2; j_call: TRBJ2-5; v_call: TRBV2; cdr3_nt: TGTGCCAGCATCGGACTAGCGGGGCACTTC; cdr3_aa: CASIGLAGHF
clone_size: -; d_call: -; j_call: TRBJ2-7; v_call: TRBV7-3; cdr3_nt: TGTGCCAGCAGCTTAAGCCGCACATCGCGCGAGCAGTACTTC; cdr3_aa: CASSLSRTSREQYF
clone_size: -; d_call: -; j_call: TRBJ2-6; v_call: TRBV9; cdr3_nt: TGTGCCAGCAGCCCAACCTCCTCTGGGGCCAACGTCCTGACTTTC; cdr3_aa: CASSPTSSGANVLTF
clone_size: many; d_call: -; j_call: TRBJ2-3; v_call: TRBV7-9; cdr3_nt: TGTGCCAGCAGCCCTCTAGACAATACGCAGTATTTT; cdr3_aa: CASSPLDNTQYF
clone_size: few; d_call: -; j_call: TRBJ1-1; v_call: TRBV5-1; cdr3_nt: TGCGCCAGCAGCTTGAGTCAGGGTTCGTTCACTGAAGCTTTCTTT; cdr3_aa: CASSLSQGSFTEAFF
clone_size: -; d_call: -; j_call: TRBJ2-7; v_call: TRBV16; cdr3_nt: TGTGCCAGCAGTCCAACGGTCTCCCCCTACGAGCAGTACTTC; cdr3_aa: CASSPTVSPYEQYF
clone_size: few; d_call: TRBD1; j_call: TRBJ1-2; v_call: TRBV6-1; cdr3_nt: TGTGCCAGCAGCATAGGGGGCGGATACTATGGCTACACCTTC; cdr3_aa: CASSIGGGYYGYTF
clone_size: -; d_call: -; j_call: TRBJ2-5; v_call: TRBV4-1; cdr3_nt: TGCGCCAGCAGCCAAGGCCTGACCTACGTCAGGGAGACCCAGTACTTC; cdr3_aa: CASSQGLTYVRETQYF
clone_size: many; d_call: TRBD1; j_call: TRBJ2-2; v_call: TRBV28; cdr3_nt: TGTGCCAGCAGCCACTTCGACAGGGTTACCGGGGAGCTGTTTTTT; cdr3_aa: CASSHFDRVTGELFF
clone_size: -; d_call: -; j_call: TRBJ1-2; v_call: TRBV19; cdr3_nt: TGTGCCAGTAGTCGAAGGCCAATACAGGGCGTGGGTCGCTATGGCTACACCTTC; cdr3_aa: CASSRRPIQGVGRYGYTF
clone_size: many; d_call: TRBD1; j_call: TRBJ2-1; v_call: TRBV23-1; cdr3_nt: TGCGCCAGCAGTCAATCCTCGGACAGGGAGGCTGAGCAGTTCTTC; cdr3_aa: CASSQSSDREAEQFF